Listed here are 9 T cell receptor beta chains from one sample, sequenced in a study of T cell changes during pregnancy in multiple sclerosis. Method: immunoSEQ multiplex PCR; TCRdb's copy keeps in-frame clones and lacks some. The table shows around 69,000 clones, with about 90% occurring only once. The sample here was peripheral blood, taken in the first trimester of pregnancy. The receptors come from a female donor with multiple sclerosis, enrolled in a pregnancy study.

V and J are TRBV6-6 and TRBJ1-2, with 7 nucleotides matching TRBD1. The CDR3 covers 13 residues. Trimming at V came to 6 bases and at J to 4 bases, leaving 5 bases not matched to a gene. Germline assignment: CDR1 MNHNY and CDR2 SVGAGI (reference sequence). CDR3 region: CASSPTGTYGYTF. The CDR3 nucleotides are TGTGCCAGCAGCCCGACAGGGACCTATGGCTACACCTTC.

CDR3 in DNA: TGTGCCAGCAGGAGACTAGCGGTCTACAATGAGCAGTTCTTC. Its protein product is CASRRLAVYNEQFF. The chain couples TRBV28 to TRBJ2-1; 9 bases match TRBD2. The CDR3 has 14 residues. The V gene end was trimmed by 6 bases and the J gene end by 3 bases; junction bases not matched to a gene: 3. Germline values: CDR1 MDHEN, CDR2 SYDVKM. Full variable domain (rest looked up from reference TRBV28 and TRBJ2-1): DVKVTQSSRYLVKRTGEKVFLECVQDMDHENMFWYRQDPGLGLRLIYFSYDVKMKEKGDIPEGYSVSREKKERFSLILESASTNQTSMYLCASRRLAVYNEQFFGPGTRLTVL.

The chain links TRBV9 to TRBJ2-7; D perhaps matches TRBD1 (5 bases). Between the trimmed V and J ends, which lost 4 bases and 0 bases, there was a span of 23 bases. The germline CDR1 and CDR2 sequences are SGDLS and YYNGEE. This CDR3 has 18 residues. The CDR3 nucleotides are TGTGCCAGCAGCCCATTGCCGTCGACAGTTAGATTCTCCTACGAGCAGTACTTC. This encodes CASSPLPSTVRFSYEQYF.

The chain uses TRBV4-2 and TRBJ2-7; 11 bases map to TRBD1. Per germline, CDR1 LGHNA and CDR2 YNFKEQ. J was trimmed by 4 bases and V by 1 base; bases with no gene match: 3. The CDR3 extends over 15 amino acids. CDR3 protein: CASSQVGTGGYEQYF. In DNA, the CDR3 is TGTGCCAGCAGCCAAGTCGGGACAGGGGGGTACGAGCAGTACTTC.

The chain is built from TRBV28 and TRBJ2-3; weak D call: TRBD1 (5 bases). The germline V gene has CDR1 MDHEN and CDR2 SYDVKM. The CDR3 extends over 15 amino acids. V lost 8 bases and J lost 3, with 18 bases in between. This chain's CDR3 is CASFRAGPGTDTQYF. As DNA, the CDR3 is TGTGCCAGCTTCAGGGCAGGGCCTGGAACAGATACGCAGTATTTT. The variable domain in full, completed from reference TRBV28 and TRBJ2-3, reads DVKVTQSSRYLVKRTGEKVFLECVQDMDHENMFWYRQDPGLGLRLIYFSYDVKMKEKGDIPEGYSVSREKKERFSLILESASTNQTSMYLCASFRAGPGTDTQYFGPGTRLTVL.

This clone was recorded only once. V is TRBV9 and J is TRBJ2-3, with D possibly matching TRBD2 (7 bases). Germline-derived CDR1 and CDR2 are SGDLS and YYNGEE. Trimming shortened V by 0 bases and J by 5 bases, and 16 bases separated the two germline ends. CDR3 length: 16 amino acids. Written as DNA, the CDR3 is TGTGCCAGCAGCGTAGAGGGGGGGAGGTATAAAGATACGCAGTATTTT. Protein: CASSVEGGRYKDTQYF.

This rearrangement joins TRBV28 to TRBJ2-7; 9 nucleotides match TRBD2. Germline CDR1 is MDHEN and CDR2 is SYDVKM. V lost 4 bases and J lost 0; bases outside the gene matches: 22. The CDR3 runs to 21 residues. The CDR3 protein is CASSSPLLGGRVPKISYEQYF. DNA of the CDR3: TGTGCCAGCAGTTCTCCTTTACTAGGCGGGAGGGTCCCGAAGATCTCCTACGAGCAGTACTTC.

The chain joins TRBV28 to TRBJ2-1; TRBD2 matches at 13 bases. Per germline, CDR1 MDHEN and CDR2 SYDVKM. CDR3 length: 15 residues. With 6 bases clipped from V and 9 bases from J, the junction kept 8 bases outside the gene matches. DNA for the CDR3: TGTGCCAGCAGGACAACTAGCGGGAGGGCCGGTGAGCAGTTCTTC. It is translated as CASRTTSGRAGEQFF.

The chain couples TRBV2 to TRBJ1-5; D remains ambiguous. From germline, CDR1 is SNHLY and CDR2 FYNNEI. CDR3 length: 13 amino acids. Deletions cut 4 bases from V and 4 bases from J, with 8 bases between. CDR3 nucleotide sequence: TGTGCCAGCAGTGGGGTCGGGAATCAGCCCCAGCATTTT. Protein: CASSGVGNQPQHF.